The 24 T cell receptor beta chains in this list originate from one sample, sequenced in a study of technical replicates of blood from a handful of donors. Sequencing used immunoSEQ multiplex PCR; TCRdb keeps in-frame clones, though not all of them. The sample has around 70,000 clones, more than 85% seen once. Specimen: T cells isolated from PBMCs. The receptors were sampled from a human donor in good health.

V and J are TRBV5-1 and TRBJ1-1; 7 nucleotides match TRBD1. Unmatched junction bases numbered 3, after V lost 4 bases and J lost 0 bases. The CDR3 covers 14 residues. Germline CDR1 reads SGHRS; CDR2 reads YFSETQ. The CDR3 sequence is CASSGGQMNTEAFF. The CDR3 DNA sequence: TGCGCCAGCAGCGGGGGACAGATGAACACTGAAGCTTTCTTT.

The table lists this clone with a count of one. The genes are TRBV5-1 and TRBJ2-7; 7 bases match TRBD2. Germline V gives CDR1 SGHRS, CDR2 YFSETQ. The CDR3 has 13 residues. The V gene end was trimmed by 3 bases and the J gene end by 6 bases; junction bases not matched to a gene: 6. CDR3 nucleotides: TGCGCCAGCAGCTCGGGAGGCCTTGGCGAGCAGTACTTC. Amino acids: CASSSGGLGEQYF.

The chain uses TRBV11-3 and TRBJ2-2; the D is unclear. The CDR3 is 16 amino acids. Trimming took 1 base from V and 1 from J, leaving 10 bases between them. Germline V gene sequence: CDR1 SGHNT, CDR2 YENEEA. DNA for the CDR3: TGTGCCAGCAGCTTAGGGGCAGCTTTGAACACCGGGGAGCTGTTTTTT. It yields the protein CASSLGAALNTGELFF.

The CDR3 here is CASSLGEVNQPQHF. The DNA for the CDR3 is TGCGCCAGCAGCCTCGGCGAGGTGAATCAGCCCCAGCATTTT. V usage is TRBV4-1 and J usage is TRBJ1-5; D unclear. The germline V gene encodes CDR1 MGHRA and CDR2 YSYEKL. This CDR3 comprises 14 residues. Trimming took 4 bases from V and 4 from J, leaving 11 bases between them.

This chain joins TRBV29-1 and TRBJ1-4, with TRBD1 matching 9 bases. V trimming: 8 bases; J trimming: 8 bases; junction bases outside the gene matches: 3. The germline V gene encodes CDR1 SQVTM and CDR2 ANQGSEA. CDR3 length: 11 residues. Here the CDR3 DNA reads TGCAGCACGGGACAGGGAGAAAAACTGTTTTTT. Translating it yields CSTGQGEKLFF. Looking up the rest from reference TRBV29-1 and TRBJ1-4 gives the full variable domain: SAVISQKPSRDICQRGTSLTIQCQVDSQVTMMFWYRQQPGQSLTLIATANQGSEATYESGFVIDKFPISRPNLTFSTLTVSNMSPEDSSIYLCSTGQGEKLFFGSGTQLSVL.

The CDR3 protein is CASSRGSSYNEQFF. The CDR3 DNA sequence: TGTGCCAGCAGCCGCGGGAGCTCCTACAATGAGCAGTTCTTC. The chain carries TRBV11-2 and TRBJ2-1, with 7 bases fitting TRBD2. There are 14 residues in the CDR3. Germline CDR1 and CDR2: SGHAT and FQNNGV. V trimming: 5 bases; J trimming: 0 bases; junction bases outside the gene matches: 1.

The J gene is TRBJ1-1, the V gene TRBV2; D uncertain. Trimming took 5 bases from V and 7 from J, leaving 17 bases between them. In germline, CDR1 is SNHLY, CDR2 FYNNEI. The CDR3 has 14 residues. CDR3 nucleotide sequence: TGTGCCAGCAGTCCAAACCGGGGTAGCTTTGAAGCTTTCTTT. Its protein product is CASSPNRGSFEAFF. The full variable domain, with the rest looked up from reference TRBV2 and TRBJ1-1, is EPEVTQTPSHQVTQMGQEVILRCVPISNHLYFYWYRQILGQKVEFLVSFYNNEISEKSEIFDDQFSVERPDGSNFTLKIRSTKLEDSAMYFCASSPNRGSFEAFFGQGTRLTVV.

The chain has TRBV5-4 and TRBJ1-3; possible D gene TRBD1, 5 bases. This CDR3 contains 15 residues. The germline V and J ends were trimmed by 3 bases and 0 bases, with 10 bases remaining between them. Germline-derived CDR1 and CDR2 are SGHNT and YYREEE (reference sequence). In nucleotides, the CDR3 is TGTGCCAGCAGCTACCCGGGGGGCTCTGGAAACACCATATATTTT. It is translated as CASSYPGGSGNTIYF.

This clone came up once. The chain uses TRBV18 and TRBJ2-7; D is undetermined. The length of the CDR3 is 14 residues. Looked up from germline, CDR1 is KGHSH and CDR2 is LQKENI. Trimming removed 3 bases from V and 3 bases from J, with 12 bases in between. The CDR3 reads CASSPPTLNYEQYF. CDR3 nucleotide sequence: TGTGCCAGCTCACCGCCGACACTCAACTACGAGCAGTACTTC.

About this clone itself: At one of its ends the junction is not consistent with the germline gene, which may arise from a read error. Other DNA sequences in this sample translate to the same CDR3. This chain's CDR3 is CATSRVKNTEAFF. DNA for the CDR3: TGTGCTACCAGCAGAGTAAAGAACACTGAAGCTTTCTTT. V gene TRBV15 combines with J gene TRBJ1-1; D unresolved. Germline lookup yields CDR1 LNHNV and CDR2 YYDKDF (reference sequence). The CDR3 is 13 amino acids.

With regard to this clone: This sample also contains other DNA sequences that code for the same CDR3. The rearrangement uses TRBV30 and TRBJ2-2; no definite D call. CDR1 GTSNPN and CDR2 SVGIG come from the germline V gene (reference sequence). This CDR3 comprises 13 residues. V was shortened by 5 bases and J by 7 bases, with 14 bases between the two germline ends. As DNA, the CDR3 is TGTGCCTGGCGACAAGGTCGGATCGGGGAGCTGTTTTTT. It translates to CAWRQGRIGELFF. Variable domain in full (rest from reference TRBV30 and TRBJ2-2): SQTIHQWPATLVQPVGSPLSLECTVEGTSNPNLYWYRQAAGRGLQLLFYSVGIGQISSEVPQNLSASRPQDRQFILSSKKLLLSDSGFYLCAWRQGRIGELFFGEGSRLTVL.

The chain couples TRBV28 to TRBJ1-1; 7 nucleotides line up with TRBD1. Trimming cost V 8 bases and J 1 base; bases outside gene matches: 10. Per the germline V gene, CDR1 is MDHEN and CDR2 is SYDVKM. The CDR3 covers 15 residues. CDR3 sequence reads: CASASTGAANTEAFF. In DNA, the CDR3 is TGTGCCAGCGCCTCAACAGGGGCCGCGAACACTGAAGCTTTCTTT.

V gene TRBV30 combines with J gene TRBJ2-7; the D gene is possibly TRBD2 (6 bases). This CDR3 has 14 residues. Trimming left V 2 bases short and J 1 base short, with 12 bases between. Per the germline V gene, CDR1 is GTSNPN and CDR2 is SVGIG (reference sequence). CDR3 DNA sequence: TGTGCCTGGAGTCGGAGGGGCGGGTCCTACGAGCAGTACTTC. Translated, it gives CAWSRRGGSYEQYF.

This rearrangement joins TRBV5-1 to TRBJ2-1; 8 nucleotides line up with TRBD2. CDR1 and CDR2 (germline): SGHRS, YFSETQ. The CDR3 length is 15 residues. Trimming removed 0 bases from V and 6 bases from J; junction bases left unmatched: 5. CDR3 nucleotides: TGCGCCAGCAGCTTGGCCCTCGGGAGGGTCAATGAGCAGTTCTTC. Its protein product is CASSLALGRVNEQFF.

The rearrangement links TRBV29-1 to TRBJ1-4; D unclear. The CDR3 is 12 amino acids. Germline V gives CDR1 SQVTM, CDR2 ANQGSEA. The V and J ends lost 4 bases and 0 bases respectively, with 3 bases between them. CDR3 protein: CSVAATNEKLFF. The DNA of the CDR3 is TGCAGCGTTGCAGCAACTAATGAAAAACTGTTTTTT.

The rearrangement links TRBV6-4 to TRBJ2-2; 7 bases are a match to TRBD1. Germline CDR1 MRHNA, CDR2 SNTAGT. The J segment lost 3 bases and the V segment lost 5 bases, leaving 6 bases of the junction unmatched. This CDR3 is 15 amino acids long. The CDR3 bases are TGTGCCAGCAGTCCGACGACAGGGTACACCGGGGAGCTGTTTTTT. Amino acid sequence: CASSPTTGYTGELFF.

The chain couples TRBV19 to TRBJ2-5, with 7 bases fitting TRBD1. The CDR3 totals 16 residues. CDR1 LNHDA and CDR2 SQIVND come from the germline V gene (reference sequence). The J segment lost 0 bases and the V segment lost 2 bases, leaving 6 bases of the junction unmatched. The CDR3 nucleotides are TGTGCCAGTAGTATAAGGCACAGGGGATACCAAGAGACCCAGTACTTC. Protein sequence: CASSIRHRGYQETQYF.

This clone was seen once. The J gene is TRBJ1-4, the V gene TRBV7-2, with 11 bases fitting TRBD1. V dropped 4 bases and J dropped 10; count of bases not matched to a gene: 11. Germline-derived CDR1 and CDR2 are SGHTA and FQGNSA. The CDR3 covers 16 residues. The CDR3 loop is CASSSYPSGQGAKLFF. The CDR3 DNA is TGTGCCAGCAGCTCCTACCCATCTGGACAGGGGGCAAAACTGTTTTTT.

The chain recombines TRBV29-1 with TRBJ2-2; D ambiguous. Per germline, CDR1 SQVTM and CDR2 ANQGSEA. The ends were cut back, 6 bases at V and 6 bases at J, with 11 bases in the middle. The CDR3 is 12 amino acids. In DNA form, the CDR3 reads TGCAGCGTCCAAGAGTCGGCCGGGGAGCTGTTTTTT. It codes for CSVQESAGELFF.

The DNA of the CDR3 is TGTGCCAGCACCACAGCGGGTGGGGGTGAGCAGTTCTTC. Translating it yields CASTTAGGGEQFF. J is TRBJ2-1 and V is TRBV6-1, with D perhaps TRBD2 (6 bases). This CDR3 contains 13 residues. The V gene's germline CDR1 is MNHNS and CDR2 SASEGT. Deletions cut 7 bases from V and 9 bases from J, with 16 bases between.

The chain employs TRBV18 and TRBJ1-5, with D uncertain. The ends were cut back, 10 bases at V and 9 bases at J, with 7 bases in the middle. Looked up from germline, CDR1 is KGHSH and CDR2 is LQKENI. The CDR3 runs to 9 residues. The CDR3 DNA reads TGTGCCACCACTAGGCCCCAGCATTTT. The encoded protein is CATTRPQHF.

The gene calls are TRBV15 and TRBJ1-1, with 7 bases matching TRBD1. Germline V gene lookup returns CDR1 LNHNV and CDR2 YYDKDF (reference sequence). The CDR3 spans 14 residues. Trimming took 0 bases from V and 6 from J; bases not matched to a gene: 4. CDR3 DNA: TGTGCCACCAGCAGAGAAGGGGGCCAATCTGAAGCTTTCTTT. It yields the protein CATSREGGQSEAFF.

The CDR3 DNA sequence: TGTGCCAGCAGCCCCGCGGACAGGGGAGGCTACGAGCAGTACTTC. It yields the protein CASSPADRGGYEQYF. The gene calls are TRBV14 and TRBJ2-7, with 9 positions matching TRBD1. The CDR3 sequence is 15 residues long. The germline V gene has CDR1 SGHDN and CDR2 FVKESK. With V trimmed by 4 bases and J by 3 bases, 7 bases remained unmatched.

The chain is built from TRBV6-1 and TRBJ1-4; TRBD1 is a possible D gene (5 bases). This CDR3 comprises 15 residues. CDR1 and CDR2 from the germline V gene are MNHNS and SASEGT. V dropped 4 bases and J dropped 5 bases, with 14 bases sitting between them. The CDR3 nucleotides are TGTGCCAGCAGTGGTATTGACAGCCCCAATGAAAAACTGTTTTTT. Its protein is CASSGIDSPNEKLFF.